Listed here is a single T cell receptor beta chain. Antigen: not known. The CDR3 runs 12 residues. V lost 6 bases, J lost 3 bases, and 8 bases lay in between. Germline V gene data show CDR1 as SNHLY and CDR2 as FYNNEI. The treatment denotes: oral pan-JAK inhibitor, 5-10 mg twice daily. It was cDNA, reverse transcribed from extracted RNA, that served as the sequencing template. Here immunoSEQ multiplex PCR was the method, and the copy in TCRdb shows in-frame clones only, minus some. The sample carries around 190,000 clones, approximately 67% recorded once. This sample was included in a study of CD8+ T cells in alopecia areata. Study-level results: Many expanded lesional clones persisted during tofacitinib (in both scalp and blood).

The sequencing here drew on CD4+ T cells sorted from blood, taken at approximately week 49, from a patient treated with tofacitinib. This TCR derives from a human donor with alopecia areata. The chain couples TRBV2 to TRBJ1-1; D is perhaps TRBD1 (6 bases). The CDR3 sequence: CASSHRDTEAFF. For the CDR3, the DNA is TGTGCCAGCAGCCACAGGGACACTGAAGCTTTCTTT.